This TCR beta chain originates from a study of cytomegalovirus exposure and HLA in healthy donors. Study-wide results and limits: Associated with cytomegalovirus, according to the listing, were 150 to 200 TCR beta chains.

CDR1 and CDR2 (germline): SGHVS, FQNEAQ. The CDR3 covers 15 residues. With 4 bases clipped from V and 4 bases from J, the junction kept 3 bases outside the gene matches. As regards this clone: What it binds is not known.

PCR employed 60 Vbeta and 13 Jbeta primers. The assay was immunoSEQ multiplex PCR, and TCRdb's table has in-frame clones only and misses some. The repertoire has about 110,000 clones, approximately 82% of them found once; the top ten carry around 15%. The sample taken for sequencing was PBMCs. V and J are TRBV7-8 and TRBJ2-1, with 11 nucleotides matching TRBD2. This TCR derives from a man younger than 45 in good health and CMV-seropositive. Here the CDR3 reads CASSYVAGGYNEQFF. DNA of the CDR3: TGTGCCAGCAGCTACGTAGCGGGGGGGTACAATGAGCAGTTCTTC.